This T cell receptor beta chain was sequenced during a study of T cell responses to AZD1222 COVID-19 vaccine. Whole-study context: It was second doses at about 4 or about 12 weeks that were pooled.

In germline, CDR1 is MGHDK, CDR2 SYGVNS. The V and J ends lost 3 bases and 3 bases respectively, with 9 bases between them. The CDR3 contains 14 residues. Assay: immunoSEQ multiplex PCR; the TCRdb copy retains only in-frame clones and omits some. Here the sample spans around 94,000 clones, approximately 81% being singletons. The source material was peripheral blood, sampled on day 0 of AZD1222 vaccination. The clonotype comes from an adult in good health. The rearrangement joins TRBV25-1 to TRBJ1-5; tentative D call: TRBD1 (6 bases). Written as DNA, the CDR3 is TGTGCCAGCAGTGAGACAGGAAACAATCAGCCCCAGCATTTT. Encoded protein: CASSETGNNQPQHF.